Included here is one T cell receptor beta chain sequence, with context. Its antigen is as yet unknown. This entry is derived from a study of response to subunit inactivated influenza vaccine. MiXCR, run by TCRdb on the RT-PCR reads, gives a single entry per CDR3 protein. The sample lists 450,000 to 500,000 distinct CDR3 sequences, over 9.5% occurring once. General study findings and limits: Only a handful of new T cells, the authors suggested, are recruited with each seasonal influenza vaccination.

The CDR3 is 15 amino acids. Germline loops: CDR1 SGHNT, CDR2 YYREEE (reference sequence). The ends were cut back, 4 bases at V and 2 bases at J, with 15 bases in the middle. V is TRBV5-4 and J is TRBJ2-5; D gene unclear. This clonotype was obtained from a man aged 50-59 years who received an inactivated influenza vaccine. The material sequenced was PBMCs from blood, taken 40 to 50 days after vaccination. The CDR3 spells CASSPSTRKQETQYF. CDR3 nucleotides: TGTGCCAGCAGCCCATCGACACGGAAACAAGAGACCCAGTACTTC. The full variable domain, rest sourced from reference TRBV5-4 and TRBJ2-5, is ETGVTQSPTHLIKTRGQQVTLRCSSQSGHNTVSWYQQALGQGPQFIFQYYREEENGRGNFPPRFSGLQFPNYSSELNVNALELDDSALYLCASSPSTRKQETQYFGPGTRLLVL.